This TCR beta chain emerged from a study of patients and donors after allogeneic stem cell transplantation. V trimming: 0 bases; J trimming: 12 bases; junction bases outside the gene matches: 11. The CDR3 is 16 amino acids. From germline, CDR1 is MNHEY and CDR2 SVGEGT. TCRdb reprocessed the RT-PCR reads with MiXCR, giving one entry per CDR3 protein. The top ten clones hold approximately 10% of a sample with a few hundred thousand distinct CDR3 sequences, roughly 13% of them seen once. This receptor was taken from a human donor who was either an allogeneic HSCT recipient or a stem cell or donor lymphocyte infusion donor (not recorded which). It is not recorded whose cells these are; they may come from a transplant donor. The rearrangement links TRBV6-2 or TRBV6-3 to TRBJ2-1; 10 nucleotides align to TRBD2. What was sequenced was blood, either unsorted or a sorted T cell fraction (not recorded which). The CDR3 nucleotides read TGTGCCAGCAGTTACTCAGAACTAGCGGGGTGGGAGTGGCAGTTCTTC. Translating gives CASSYSELAGWEWQFF.